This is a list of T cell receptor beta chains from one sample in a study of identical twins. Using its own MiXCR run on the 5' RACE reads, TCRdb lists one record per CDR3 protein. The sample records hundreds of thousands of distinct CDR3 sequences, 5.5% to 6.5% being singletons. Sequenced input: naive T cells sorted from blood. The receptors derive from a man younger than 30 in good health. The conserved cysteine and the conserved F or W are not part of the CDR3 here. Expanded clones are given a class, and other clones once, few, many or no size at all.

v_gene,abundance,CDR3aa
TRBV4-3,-,ASSRGTGGDIQY
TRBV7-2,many,ASGVGTANYNEQF
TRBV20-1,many,SACQGSLAETQY
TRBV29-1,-,SVARSKGNTIY
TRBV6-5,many,ASSYGTGAPTYEQY
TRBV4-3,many,ASSQSGTKLIYEQY
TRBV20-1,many,SGLAGGITYNEQF
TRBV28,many,ASSIQGTLGLGPFSNEQF
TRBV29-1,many,SVGAGSYEQY
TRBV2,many,ASSGINEQF
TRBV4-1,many,ASSPEVFYNEQF
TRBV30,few,AWSGSKGNEQF
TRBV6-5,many,ASSYAGGGYNEQF
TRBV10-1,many,ASSPGTSSGNTIY
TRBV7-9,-,ASTLESRDRVTDTQY
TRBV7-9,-,ASSTRTSGTNTGELF
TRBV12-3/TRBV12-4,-,ASSLAWDRVNEQF
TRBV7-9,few,ASSLRMNEQF
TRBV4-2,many,ASSQERGIGDTQY
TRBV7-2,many,ASSLDPVGYTDTQY
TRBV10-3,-,ATQPGGNYGYT
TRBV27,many,ASSLWESAYNEQF
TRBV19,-,ASSMDRHGYT
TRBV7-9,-,ASSFHPGAAEQY
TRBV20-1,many,SAREGGTQY
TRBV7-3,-,ASSLTREGPDTQY
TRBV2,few,ASRRGLYNEQF
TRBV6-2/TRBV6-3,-,ASSEVGGSSYNEQF
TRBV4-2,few,ASSQAGTPNVNEQF
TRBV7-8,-,ASSPPGANTEAF
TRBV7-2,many,ASSLTNRYTGELF
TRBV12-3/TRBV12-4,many,ASSSGLAGSSYNEQF
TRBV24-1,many,ATSDLQGETQY
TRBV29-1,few,SVEGATGSGELF
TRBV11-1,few,ASSLGSSGSPSTDTQY
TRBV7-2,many,ASSPSGSSSPLH
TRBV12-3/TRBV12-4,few,ASSTGDGQDRSPLH
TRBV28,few,ASTEYSNQPQH
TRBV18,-,ASSPLAARSGNTIY
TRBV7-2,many,ASSFWTSGYNEQF
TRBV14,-,ASSQEIGSFTDTQY
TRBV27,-,ASSKQGEEGTQY
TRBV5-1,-,ASSNQGASNEKLF
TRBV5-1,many,ASRWASGYQETQY
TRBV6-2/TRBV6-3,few,ASSYSRVGRAQPQH
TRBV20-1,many,SARGSYEDTQY
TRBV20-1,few,SARDWFTSGRSDTQY
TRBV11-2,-,ASSPDRDVGTQY
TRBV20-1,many,SARPRTSSNEKLF
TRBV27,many,ASSSYRDRVS
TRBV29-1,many,SVALTSEETQY
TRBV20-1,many,SAGRRVHYNEQF
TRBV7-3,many,ASSSTGGLKANYGYT
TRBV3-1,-,ASSQDGPYNTGELF
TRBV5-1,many,ASSLDRSPDTQY
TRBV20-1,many,SARVGPITDTQY
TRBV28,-,ASSLGSGLAGSGVEQF
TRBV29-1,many,SVRGRTINEQF
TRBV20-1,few,SAPPGGRNNEQF